These 6 T cell receptor beta chains came from one sample sequenced in a study of human T cells and chemical hapten exposure. The time point here: pre-sensitization, week 0. As to treatment: therapeutic diphenylcyclopropenone sensitization with weekly scalp DPC. MiXCR was run by TCRdb on the RACE reads, yielding one entry per CDR3 protein. The sample consists of some 360,000 distinct CDR3 sequences, 4.5% to 6% of them appearing once. The source was whole blood, collected in connection with sensitization to the hapten diphenylcyclopropenone (DPC). The receptor source for this set is a woman aged 50 to 65 with alopecia areata. Some clones in this sample may be carry-over from other donors' samples.

This clonotype was picked up many times. This chain joins TRBV12-3 or TRBV12-4 and TRBJ2-5, with D uncertain. Trimming took 3 bases from V and 3 from J, leaving 8 bases between them. The CDR3 length is 13 residues. The CDR3 DNA reads TGTGCCAGCAGTTTCCCGGGTGAAGAGACCCAGTACTTC. Protein sequence: CASSFPGEETQYF.

This clonotype was seen at least ten times. The rearrangement links TRBV9 to TRBJ2-2; D possibly corresponds to TRBD1 (6 bases). CDR3 length equals 16 residues. CDR1 and CDR2 (germline): SGDLS, YYNGEE. The ends were cut back, 3 bases at V and 1 base at J, with 13 bases in the middle. CDR3 coding DNA: TGTGCCAGCAGCGGCCGGGACACCGAGAACACCGGGGAGCTGTTTTTT. Translating it yields CASSGRDTENTGELFF.

V and J are TRBV10-2 and TRBJ1-2; tentative D call: TRBD1 (5 bases). V was shortened by 0 bases and J by 7 bases, with 12 bases between the two germline ends. CDR3 length: 14 amino acids. Germline values: CDR1 WSHSY, CDR2 SAAADI. The CDR3 is CASSESGERGGYTF. The CDR3 DNA reads as TGCGCCAGCAGTGAGTCGGGGGAGCGGGGTGGCTACACCTTC.

This clonotype was recorded a few times. The gene calls are TRBV18 and TRBJ2-7; no clear D. The CDR3 totals 12 residues. The ends were cut back, 3 bases at V and 4 bases at J, with 7 bases in the middle. Germline CDR1 KGHSH, CDR2 LQKENI. CDR3 protein: CASSPHPYEQYF. The CDR3 DNA follows: TGTGCCAGCTCACCGCACCCGTACGAGCAGTACTTC.

This clonotype came up many times. The chain links TRBV12-2 to TRBJ2-2; no check of the table's D call, TRBD1, against the DNA was made. TRBV12-2 is recorded as a pseudogene. This CDR3 contains 21 residues. CDR3 loop: CASRLAKLTGGFPANTGELFF. DNA of the CDR3: TGTGCAAGTCGCTTAGCGAAGTTGACAGGGGGTTTCCCCGCGAACACCGGGGAGCTGTTTTTT.

This clonotype showed up just a few times. J is TRBJ1-1 and V is TRBV7-3, with D uncertain. Trimming removed 3 bases at V and 1 base at J, with 6 bases between. Per the germline V gene, CDR1 is SGHTA and CDR2 is FQGTGA. The CDR3 contains 13 residues. The chain's CDR3 is CASSFQENTEAFF. CDR3 DNA: TGTGCCAGCAGCTTCCAGGAGAACACTGAAGCTTTCTTT.